This T cell receptor beta chain stems from a study of blood T cell repertoires in COVID-19. V gave up 4 bases and J gave up 1 base, with 10 bases separating them. This CDR3 is 14 amino acids long. The V gene's germline CDR1 is WSHSY and CDR2 SAAADI. Enrolled during active infection, Seattle patients were then followed longitudinally. Sequenced by immunoSEQ multiplex PCR; TCRdb stores in-frame clones only, minus some. The table records around 330,000 clones, more than 70% of them present only once. Source material: peripheral blood. The rearrangement links TRBV10-2 to TRBJ2-5; D gene ambiguous. The sequence was obtained from a woman aged 25 to 39 with COVID-19, enrolled during active disease. This CDR3 is CASSGSESQETQYF. The CDR3 DNA sequence: TGCGCCAGCAGTGGGAGCGAGAGCCAAGAGACCCAGTACTTC.